This entry lists 2 T cell receptor beta chains sequenced from one sample in a study of blood T cell repertoires in COVID-19. Sequenced by immunoSEQ multiplex PCR; TCRdb stores in-frame clones only, minus some. This sample has approximately 150,000 clones; over 80% occur once, and the top ten carry about 37%. Material for sequencing was peripheral blood. The receptors originated from a man over 45 who had recovered from COVID-19.

This clone was seen just once. The chain has TRBV7-7 and TRBJ2-1, with TRBD1 matching 10 bases. There are 16 residues in the CDR3. J gave up 3 bases and V 5 bases, and 7 bases lay outside the gene matches. CDR1 is SSHAT and CDR2 is FNYEAQ in the germline V gene (reference sequence). DNA for the CDR3: TGTGCCAGCAGCCCCCGGACAGGGGGTGGCTACAATGAGCAGTTCTTC. Encoded protein: CASSPRTGGGYNEQFF.

The rearrangement joins TRBV6-2 or TRBV6-3 to TRBJ2-6, with D hard to call. The CDR3 is 16 residues long. The germline gives CDR1 MNHEY, CDR2 SVGEGT. Between the trimmed V and J ends, which lost 4 bases and 1 base, there was a span of 11 bases. CDR3 protein: CASSSIATSGANVLTF. CDR3 DNA sequence: TGTGCCAGCAGTTCCATCGCTACTTCTGGGGCCAACGTCCTGACTTTC.